This T cell receptor beta chain was identified during a study of CD4+ T cells in melanoma. V was pared by 4 bases and J by 4 bases, with 16 bases between. CDR3 length equals 15 residues. Germline V lookup: CDR1 GTSNPN, CDR2 SVGIG (reference sequence). Libraries were prepared by immunoSEQ multiplex PCR; TCRdb keeps only in-frame clonotypes and omits some of them. This table has around 100,000 clones, about 90% appearing once. The origin of this receptor is a human donor with melanoma. Sequenced input: peripheral blood. The chain uses TRBV30 and TRBJ1-4, with unresolved D. The CDR3 nucleotides read TGTGCCTGGACCCCAAGTGGCAGATATAATGAAAAACTGTTTTTT. Protein sequence: CAWTPSGRYNEKLFF.